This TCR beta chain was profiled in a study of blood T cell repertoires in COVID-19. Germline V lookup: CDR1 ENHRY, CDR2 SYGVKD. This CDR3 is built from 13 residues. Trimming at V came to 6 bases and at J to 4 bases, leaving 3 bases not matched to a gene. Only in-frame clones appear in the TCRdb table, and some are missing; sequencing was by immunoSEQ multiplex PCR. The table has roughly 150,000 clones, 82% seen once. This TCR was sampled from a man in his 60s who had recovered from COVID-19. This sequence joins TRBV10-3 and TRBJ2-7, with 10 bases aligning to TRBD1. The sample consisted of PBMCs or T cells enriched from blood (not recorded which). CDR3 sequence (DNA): TGTGCCATCAGCCGGGACAGGGGTTACGAGCAGTACTTC. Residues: CAISRDRGYEQYF.